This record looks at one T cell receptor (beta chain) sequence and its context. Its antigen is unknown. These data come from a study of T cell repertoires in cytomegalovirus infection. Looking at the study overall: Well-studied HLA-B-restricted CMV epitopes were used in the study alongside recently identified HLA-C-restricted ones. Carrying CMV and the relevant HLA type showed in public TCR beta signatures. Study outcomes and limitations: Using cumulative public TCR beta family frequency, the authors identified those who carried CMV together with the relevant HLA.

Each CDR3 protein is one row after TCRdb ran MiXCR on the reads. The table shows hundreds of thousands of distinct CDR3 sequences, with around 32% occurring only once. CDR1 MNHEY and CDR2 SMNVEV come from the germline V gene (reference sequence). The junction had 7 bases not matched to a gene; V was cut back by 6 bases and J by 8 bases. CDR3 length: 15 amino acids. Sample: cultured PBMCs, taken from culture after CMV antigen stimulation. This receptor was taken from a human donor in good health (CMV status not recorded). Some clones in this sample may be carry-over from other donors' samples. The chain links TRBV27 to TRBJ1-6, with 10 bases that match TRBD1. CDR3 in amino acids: CASRISGTGDSPLHF. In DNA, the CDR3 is TGTGCCAGCAGAATATCCGGGACAGGGGATTCACCCCTCCACTTT.